This T cell receptor (beta chain) came from a study of blood T cells in healthy people across ages. Study observations and caveats: Roughly linearly, TCR beta diversity per million T cells fell as age increased.

Through a sample-barcoded 5' primer and a J-beta primer mix, a second PCR was run for roughly 6 to 12 cycles. TCRdb recomputed calls from the 5' RACE reads with MiXCR, one row per CDR3 protein. The sample includes around 650,000 distinct CDR3 sequences, approximately 40% of them seen just once. No fewer than 7 million PBMCs went into each sample. No fewer than 5.5 micrograms of total RNA were isolated from every sample. Trimming removed 6 bases from V and 1 base from J, with 13 bases in between. The CDR3 runs 14 residues. CDR1 MNHEY and CDR2 SVGAGI come from the germline V gene. This clonotype was seen more than once but under ten times. Its antigen remains unknown.

The rearrangement joins TRBV6-5 to TRBJ2-7, with D perhaps TRBD1 (6 bases). Sequencing used blood. The receptor comes from an elderly man in good health. CDR3 DNA sequence: TGTGCCAGCAGGCGACAGGTCCAATCCTACGAGCAGTACTTC. Amino acid sequence: CASRRQVQSYEQYF.